A single sample is the source of the 27 T cell receptor beta chains below, sequenced in a study of blood T cell repertoires in COVID-19. Assay used: immunoSEQ multiplex PCR; TCRdb lists only in-frame clones, some missing. The profile shows around 200,000 clones, roughly 80% of them singletons. The sequenced sample was peripheral blood. These receptors were taken from a woman in her 70s with acute or convalescent COVID-19.

The V gene is TRBV19, the J gene TRBJ2-7; the D gene is possibly TRBD2 (7 bases). The CDR3 loop spans 15 amino acids. With 3 bases removed from V and 3 bases from J, the gap between germline ends came to 15 bases. Germline CDR1 reads LNHDA; CDR2 reads SQIVND (reference sequence). CDR3 nucleotides: TGTGCCAGTAGTATCCGGGGGGCGAACCTCTACGAGCAGTACTTC. As protein: CASSIRGANLYEQYF.

The chain combines TRBV29-1 with TRBJ2-5; D is unclear. CDR3 length equals 11 residues. The germline CDR1 and CDR2 sequences are SQVTM and ANQGSEA. The CDR3 sequence: CSLVFGETQYF. The CDR3 DNA follows: TGCAGTCTGGTTTTCGGGGAGACCCAGTACTTC.

The rearrangement links TRBV11-1 to TRBJ2-7; TRBD2 might be the D (6 bases). CDR1 is SGHAT and CDR2 is FQDESV in the germline V gene (reference sequence). The CDR3 is 16 residues long. V was trimmed by 1 base and J by 2 bases, leaving 15 bases between them. CDR3: CASSLDGGGFPYEQYF. CDR3 nucleotides: TGTGCCAGCAGCTTAGACGGGGGTGGATTCCCCTACGAGCAGTACTTC.

Only a few counts were recorded for this clone. The chain has TRBV5-4 and TRBJ1-3; 7 nucleotides agree with TRBD1. Germline V gene lookup returns CDR1 SGHNT and CDR2 YYREEE (reference sequence). The CDR3 loop spans 14 amino acids. J was trimmed by 2 bases and V by 4 bases; bases with no gene match: 3. As DNA, the CDR3 is TGTGCCAGCAGCCTAGGACAGGCTGGAAACACCATATATTTT. It translates to CASSLGQAGNTIYF.

This chain connects TRBV18 to TRBJ1-2, with D maybe TRBD1 (6 bases). The length of the CDR3 is 15 residues. Germline CDR1 KGHSH, CDR2 LQKENI. Trimming removed 0 bases at V and 4 bases at J, with 12 bases between. CDR3 sequence (DNA): TGTGCCAGCTCACCACCGGACAGCGCGAGCTATGGCTACACCTTC. It translates to CASSPPDSASYGYTF.

The CDR3 sequence: CASSEGQANNQPQHF. CDR3 bases: TGTGCCAGCAGTGAAGGGCAGGCTAACAATCAGCCCCAGCATTTT. V is TRBV2 and J is TRBJ1-5; D is unresolved. Germline-derived CDR1 and CDR2 are SNHLY and FYNNEI. CDR3 length equals 15 residues. Trimming cost V 1 base and J 3 bases, with 10 bases left between them. Variable domain in full (rest from reference TRBV2 and TRBJ1-5): EPEVTQTPSHQVTQMGQEVILRCVPISNHLYFYWYRQILGQKVEFLVSFYNNEISEKSEIFDDQFSVERPDGSNFTLKIRSTKLEDSAMYFCASSEGQANNQPQHFGDGTRLSIL.

For this clone: Other DNA variants within this sample encode the same CDR3. The chain combines TRBV12-3 or TRBV12-4 with TRBJ1-5; tentative D call: TRBD1 (5 bases). There are 13 residues in the CDR3. V shed 6 bases and J shed 4 bases, with 10 bases lying between them. CDR3 protein: CASSPTGNQPQHF. As DNA, the CDR3 is TGTGCCAGCAGCCCTACAGGAAATCAGCCCCAGCATTTT.

This clone appeared a single time. The chain combines TRBV15 with TRBJ2-7, with D maybe TRBD2 (6 bases). Germline V gene sequence: CDR1 LNHNV, CDR2 YYDKDF (reference sequence). Trimming took 2 bases from V and 2 from J, leaving 13 bases between them. The CDR3 runs 15 residues. The CDR3 region has the DNA TGTGCCACCAGCAGACCCACAGCGGGTACCTACGAGCAGTACTTC. Its protein product is CATSRPTAGTYEQYF.

The genes are TRBV2 and TRBJ2-2; a weak D match, TRBD2 (5 bases). This CDR3 has 15 amino acids. Germline values: CDR1 SNHLY, CDR2 FYNNEI. V lost 7 bases, J lost 7 bases, and 19 bases lay in between. Here the CDR3 reads CASTKQSESGGELFF. The CDR3 nucleotides are TGTGCCAGCACTAAGCAGTCGGAGAGCGGCGGGGAGCTGTTTTTT.

This chain links TRBV5-1 with TRBJ1-2; D might be TRBD1 (6 bases). The CDR3 contains 14 residues. V gave up 0 bases and J gave up 6 bases, with 12 bases separating them. The V gene's germline CDR1 is SGHRS and CDR2 YFSETQ. The CDR3 coding sequence is TGCGCCAGCAGCTTGGATACAGGGATAGATGGCTACACCTTC. Amino acid sequence: CASSLDTGIDGYTF.

This clone appeared a single time. V and J are TRBV7-8 and TRBJ2-5; 8 bases are shared with TRBD1. CDR3 size: 16 residues. The V gene end was trimmed by 0 bases and the J gene end by 3 bases; junction bases not matched to a gene: 6. CDR1 and CDR2 from the germline V gene are SGHVS and FQNEAQ. The CDR3 DNA reads as TGTGCCAGCAGCTTAGCCAGGGGGCCTAGGGAAGAGACCCAGTACTTC. This sequence encodes CASSLARGPREETQYF.

Only one count was recorded for this clone. The DNA is omitted, as the CDR3 cannot be located on it reliably, and the CDR3 follows TCRdb's listing. This sequence joins TRBV21-1 and TRBJ1-1; the table assigns TRBD1, which was not confirmed against the DNA. TRBV21-1 is a pseudogene locus. The CDR3 extends over 20 residues, inclusive of both ends. This chain's CDR3 is CGRRFLCQQQRGQVEAEAFF.

The gene calls are TRBV6-4 and TRBJ1-1; perhaps TRBD1 as D (5 bases). This CDR3 has 14 residues. Trimming cost V 6 bases and J 0 bases, with 11 bases left between them. Germline lookup yields CDR1 MRHNA and CDR2 SNTAGT. CDR3 DNA: TGTGCCAGCAGGGCGGGGGTAATGAACACTGAAGCTTTCTTT. Protein: CASRAGVMNTEAFF.

The rearrangement links TRBV11-2 to TRBJ2-1; no firm D call. The CDR3 runs 14 residues. CDR1 and CDR2 (germline): SGHAT, FQNNGV. Deletions cut 5 bases from V and 0 bases from J, with 8 bases between. In nucleotides, the CDR3 is TGTGCCAGCAGCCACTCATCCTCCTACAATGAGCAGTTCTTC. Its translation is CASSHSSSYNEQFF.

V and J are TRBV2 and TRBJ2-2, with a possible D match to TRBD2 (5 bases). Germline V gives CDR1 SNHLY, CDR2 FYNNEI. This CDR3 spans 14 amino acids. Trimming removed 6 bases from V and 0 bases from J, with 8 bases in between. CDR3: CASSLRANTGELFF. The CDR3 nucleotides read TGTGCCAGCAGCTTGCGGGCGAACACCGGGGAGCTGTTTTTT.

On this clone: This sample also contains other DNA sequences that code for the same CDR3. The V call is TRBV7-8, the J call TRBJ1-4; possibly TRBD1 for D (6 bases). The ends were cut back, 1 base at V and 6 bases at J, with 9 bases in the middle. Germline V gene sequence: CDR1 SGHVS, CDR2 FQNEAQ. The CDR3 is made up of 14 amino acids. CDR3 nucleotide sequence: TGTGCCAGCAGCTTAGGGGGGGGCGATGAAAAACTGTTTTTT. Protein: CASSLGGGDEKLFF. The variable domain in full, with the rest retrieved from reference TRBV7-8 and TRBJ1-4, is GAGVSQSPRYKVAKRGQDVALRCDPISGHVSLFWYQQALGQGPEFLTYFQNEAQLDKSGLPSDRFFAERPEGSVSTLKIQRTQQEDSAVYLCASSLGGGDEKLFFGSGTQLSVL.

V and J are TRBV5-1 and TRBJ1-2, with a tentative D call TRBD1 (5 bases). The CDR3 extends over 13 amino acids. V was pared by 3 bases and J by 2 bases, with 8 bases between. Germline CDR1 and CDR2: SGHRS and YFSETQ. The CDR3 loop reads CASSWGLNYGYTF. Written as DNA, the CDR3 is TGCGCCAGCAGCTGGGGACTGAACTATGGCTACACCTTC.

The V gene is TRBV7-8, the J gene TRBJ1-1; weak D call: TRBD1 (6 bases). Germline V gene sequence: CDR1 SGHVS, CDR2 FQNEAQ. The length of the CDR3 is 14 residues. The germline V and J ends were trimmed by 6 bases and 0 bases, with 11 bases remaining between them. CDR3 nucleotides: TGTGCCAGCAGTTTACAGGGATTGAACACTGAAGCTTTCTTT. It translates to CASSLQGLNTEAFF.

This clone has just one count. The CDR3 nucleotides read TGTGCCAGTAGTACCAGGACTAGCGGGACGTACACCGGGGAGCTGTTTTTT. Translation: CASSTRTSGTYTGELFF. The chain couples TRBV19 to TRBJ2-2; TRBD2 matches 12 bases. The CDR3 has 17 amino acids. Germline loops: CDR1 LNHDA, CDR2 SQIVND (reference sequence). Trimming cost V 4 bases and J 3 bases; bases outside gene matches: 6.

V and J are TRBV19 and TRBJ2-3, with TRBD2 matching 7 bases. Germline assignment: CDR1 LNHDA and CDR2 SQIVND (reference sequence). This CDR3 is 15 amino acids long. Trimming removed 2 bases from V and 6 bases from J; junction bases left unmatched: 8. As DNA, the CDR3 is TGTGCCAGTAGTATAAGAGCGGGAACCCCGGATACGCAGTATTTT. It codes for CASSIRAGTPDTQYF.

The chain joins TRBV29-1 to TRBJ1-3, with 7 positions matching TRBD1. The V and J ends lost 4 bases and 0 bases, in that order; junction bases with no gene match: 3. This CDR3 is 14 amino acids long. Looked up from germline, CDR1 is SQVTM and CDR2 is ANQGSEA. The CDR3 sequence is CSVVGTASGNTIYF. The CDR3, as DNA: TGCAGCGTTGTAGGGACAGCCTCTGGAAACACCATATATTTT. Full variable domain (outside the CDR3, taken from reference TRBV29-1 and TRBJ1-3): SAVISQKPSRDICQRGTSLTIQCQVDSQVTMMFWYRQQPGQSLTLIATANQGSEATYESGFVIDKFPISRPNLTFSTLTVSNMSPEDSSIYLCSVVGTASGNTIYFGEGSWLTVV.

This clone was recorded once. V usage is TRBV19 and J usage is TRBJ2-3; maybe TRBD1 (6 bases). CDR1 is LNHDA and CDR2 is SQIVND in the germline V gene (reference sequence). Between the trimmed V and J ends, which lost 5 bases and 6 bases, there was a span of 18 bases. This CDR3 region has 15 residues. DNA of the CDR3: TGTGCCAGTAGTGCGGCCGGGACAATGTCTGATACGCAGTATTTT. Translation: CASSAAGTMSDTQYF.

The V gene is TRBV7-9, the J gene TRBJ1-2; weak D call: TRBD1 (5 bases). Trimming shortened V by 1 base and J by 3 bases, and 6 bases separated the two germline ends. From germline, CDR1 is SEHNR and CDR2 FQNEAQ (reference sequence). CDR3 length: 13 amino acids. The CDR3 nucleotides are TGTGCCAGCAGCTTAGTACAGGACTATGGCTACACCTTC. This gives the protein CASSLVQDYGYTF.

This clone was observed once. This chain links TRBV4-1 with TRBJ2-7; 7 positions agree with TRBD1. The junction had 14 bases not matched to a gene; V was cut back by 0 bases and J by 3 bases. The CDR3 has 18 residues. The V gene's germline CDR1 is MGHRA and CDR2 YSYEKL. The CDR3 sequence: CASSQDNHAGTVFYEQYF. In DNA, the CDR3 is TGCGCCAGCAGCCAAGATAACCACGCCGGGACAGTTTTCTACGAGCAGTACTTC.

This clone came up once. Here the CDR3 reads CASAGGGNQPQHF. CDR3 coding DNA: TGTGCCTCCGCAGGGGGCGGCAATCAGCCCCAGCATTTT. The chain links TRBV28 to TRBJ1-5, with 8 positions matching TRBD1. CDR1 and CDR2 from the germline V gene are MDHEN and SYDVKM. The junction had 5 bases not matched to a gene; V was cut back by 11 bases and J by 2 bases. The CDR3 length is 13 residues.

The chain employs TRBV9 and TRBJ1-3; the match to TRBD1 covers 7 bases. Germline CDR1 reads SGDLS; CDR2 reads YYNGEE. With 3 bases clipped from V and 1 base from J, the junction kept 4 bases outside the gene matches. CDR3 length equals 15 residues. Written as DNA, the CDR3 is TGTGCCAGCAGCGCATGGGGACAGTCTGGAAACACCATATATTTT. It encodes CASSAWGQSGNTIYF.

The chain employs TRBV2 and TRBJ2-2; D perhaps matches TRBD2 (6 bases). The CDR3 loop spans 13 amino acids. CDR1 is SNHLY, CDR2 FYNNEI, per germline. V lost 7 bases and J 4 bases, leaving 10 bases between the germline ends. Here the CDR3 DNA reads TGTGCCAGCACCCGGAGGGGCACCGGGGAGCTGTTTTTT. Translated: CASTRRGTGELFF.